A selection of T cell receptor beta chains follows, all from one sample in a study of T cell responses to AZD1222 COVID-19 vaccine. Produced via immunoSEQ multiplex PCR; TCRdb's table is partial and in-frame only. The sample yields over 110,000 clones, approximately 90% seen once. Sequencing was performed on peripheral blood, taken on day 0 of AZD1222 vaccination. The receptors shown here come from an adult in good health. Both conserved end residues are part of each CDR3. The D gene is left open where the match is weak. Not every row has a clone size; where given, it reads once, few, many or a size class.

d_call,j_call,v_call,cdr3_length,clone_size,cdr3_aa,cdr3_nt
TRBD1,TRBJ2-5,TRBV6-5,14,.,CAGSYGDRQETQYF,TGTGCCGGCAGCTATGGGGACAGACAAGAGACCCAGTACTTC
.,TRBJ1-4,TRBV9,12,.,CASSAGPEKLFF,TGTGCCAGCAGCGCAGGCCCAGAAAAACTGTTTTTT
TRBD2,TRBJ2-7,TRBV5-4,15,.,CASSLVLAGAYEQYF,TGTGCCAGCAGCTTGGTACTAGCGGGAGCCTACGAGCAGTACTTC
.,TRBJ2-3,TRBV7-9,14,.,CASSPFPHTDTQYF,TGTGCCAGCAGCCCATTTCCGCACACAGATACGCAGTATTTT
.,TRBJ1-5,TRBV7-9,12,.,CASSLESQPQHF,TGTGCCAGCAGCTTGGAGAGCCAGCCCCAGCATTTT
.,TRBJ2-5,TRBV28,15,.,CAIQRGRTAQETQYF,TGTGCCATTCAAAGAGGGAGGACAGCACAAGAGACCCAGTACTTC
.,TRBJ1-1,TRBV19,14,.,CASSPNGGNTEAFF,TGTGCCAGTAGTCCCAATGGTGGAAACACTGAAGCTTTCTTT
.,TRBJ2-1,TRBV11-2,15,.,CASSLVGTDYNEQFF,TGTGCCAGCAGCTTAGTAGGGACGGATTACAATGAGCAGTTCTTC
.,TRBJ2-7,TRBV2,11,once,CASSGAAEQYF,TGTGCCAGCAGCGGAGCCGCAGAGCAGTACTTC
.,TRBJ1-3,TRBV6-1,16,.,CASSEARVIGGNTIYF,TGTGCCAGCAGTGAAGCACGTGTTATCGGTGGAAACACCATATATTTT